These T cell receptor beta chains were read from a single sample in a study of T cell responses to AZD1222 COVID-19 vaccine. Only in-frame clones appear in the TCRdb table, and some are missing; sequencing was by immunoSEQ multiplex PCR. The sample holds 120,000 or so clones, around 89% seen once. Here the sequenced sample was peripheral blood, taken on day 0 of AZD1222 vaccination. The receptors here all came from an adult in good health. The CDR3 runs from the conserved cysteine through the conserved F or W. The order of the fields is clone size, CDR3 length, V gene, J gene, D gene, CDR3 protein, CDR3 DNA. D genes are given only for firm matches. Rows give clone size only sometimes, using once, few, many, or a class for an expanded clone.

size: .
length: 14
V: TRBV10-2
J: TRBJ1-6
D: TRBD1
CDR3: CASRAGQGGSPLHF
DNA: TGCGCCAGCAGGGCTGGACAGGGGGGCTCACCCCTCCACTTT

size: .
length: 18
V: TRBV7-9
J: TRBJ1-5
D: TRBD1
CDR3: CASSLGRTGTGGGEPQHF
DNA: TGTGCCAGCAGCTTAGGGAGAACCGGGACAGGGGGCGGGGAGCCCCAGCATTTT

size: .
length: 16
V: TRBV12-5
J: TRBJ2-5
D: TRBD1
CDR3: CASGLIAGTGVGTQYF
DNA: TGTGCTAGTGGTTTGATCGCCGGGACAGGGGTTGGGACCCAGTACTTC

size: few
length: 14
V: TRBV19
J: TRBJ2-7
D: TRBD2
CDR3: CASSTWSRTSEQYF
DNA: TGTGCCAGTAGTACTTGGAGCCGGACTAGCGAGCAGTACTTC

size: .
length: 17
V: TRBV5-1
J: TRBJ2-3
D: TRBD2
CDR3: CASSLGPGTSDTDTQYF
DNA: TGCGCCAGCAGCTTGGGACCCGGGACTAGCGACACAGATACGCAGTATTTT

size: .
length: 15
V: TRBV5-5
J: TRBJ1-1
D: .
CDR3: CASSLYSGQNTEAFF
DNA: TGTGCCAGCAGCTTGTATTCGGGACAGAACACTGAAGCTTTCTTT

size: .
length: 15
V: TRBV5-8
J: TRBJ1-5
D: .
CDR3: CASSSLRRGLQPQHF
DNA: TGTGCCAGCAGCTCCCTACGGAGGGGACTACAGCCCCAGCATTTT

size: .
length: 12
V: TRBV5-1
J: TRBJ2-7
D: .
CDR3: CASSLGGLQRDF
DNA: TGCGCCAGCAGCTTGGGGGGGCTCCAACGAGACTTC

size: .
length: 12
V: TRBV27
J: TRBJ1-1
D: .
CDR3: CASGRQGTEAFF
DNA: TGTGCATCCGGACGGCAGGGCACTGAAGCTTTCTTT

size: .
length: 16
V: TRBV19
J: TRBJ2-7
D: TRBD2
CDR3: CASSTGGRSATYEQYF
DNA: TGTGCCAGTAGTACGGGAGGGAGATCTGCTACCTACGAGCAGTACTTC

size: .
length: 15
V: TRBV2
J: TRBJ1-4
D: .
CDR3: CASSEQRGTNEKLFF
DNA: TGTGCCAGCAGTGAACAAAGGGGGACTAATGAAAAACTGTTTTTT

size: .
length: 12
V: TRBV11-2
J: TRBJ1-1
D: .
CDR3: CASSSGRTEAFF
DNA: TGTGCCAGCAGTTCGGGGAGGACTGAAGCTTTCTTT

size: .
length: 14
V: TRBV19
J: TRBJ1-2
D: .
CDR3: CASSMSGASFGYTF
DNA: TGTGCCAGTAGTATGTCGGGGGCGTCTTTCGGCTACACCTTC

size: .
length: 14
V: TRBV27
J: TRBJ1-6
D: TRBD1
CDR3: CASREGQGNSPLHF
DNA: TGTGCCAGCAGGGAAGGACAGGGCAATTCACCCCTCCACTTT

size: .
length: 16
V: TRBV5-5
J: TRBJ1-4
D: TRBD1
CDR3: CASSGTGRGLNEKLFF
DNA: TGTGCCAGCAGCGGGACAGGGAGAGGACTTAATGAAAAACTGTTTTTT

size: once
length: 14
V: TRBV18
J: TRBJ2-7
D: .
CDR3: CASSPGGHIDEQYF
DNA: TGTGCCAGCTCACCCGGGGGACATATAGACGAGCAGTACTTC

size: .
length: 13
V: TRBV12-3/TRBV12-4
J: TRBJ2-2
D: TRBD2
CDR3: CATQLAGAGELFF
DNA: TGTGCCACGCAGCTAGCGGGAGCCGGGGAGCTGTTTTTT

size: .
length: 18
V: TRBV5-4
J: TRBJ2-1
D: TRBD2
CDR3: CASSLALFRAGDRDEQFF
DNA: TGTGCCAGCAGCTTGGCCTTATTCCGAGCGGGAGACCGGGATGAGCAGTTCTTC

size: .
length: 14
V: TRBV5-1
J: TRBJ1-2
D: .
CDR3: CASSFPGSIYGYTF
DNA: TGCGCCAGCAGCTTTCCGGGGAGTATCTATGGCTACACCTTC

size: .
length: 16
V: TRBV5-1
J: TRBJ1-6
D: .
CDR3: CASSLSSGLRDSPLHF
DNA: TGCGCCAGCAGCTTGTCGTCGGGACTACGAGATTCACCCCTCCACTTT

size: .
length: 14
V: TRBV6-5
J: TRBJ1-5
D: .
CDR3: CASRAGQYNQPQHF
DNA: TGTGCCAGCAGGGCTGGACAGTACAATCAGCCCCAGCATTTT

size: .
length: 15
V: TRBV24-1
J: TRBJ2-3
D: .
CDR3: CATSDSGPYADTQYF
DNA: TGTGCCACCAGTGATTCCGGCCCGTACGCAGATACGCAGTATTTT

size: .
length: 12
V: TRBV12-3/TRBV12-4
J: TRBJ2-7
D: .
CDR3: CASSGGSYEQYF
DNA: TGTGCCAGCAGTGGGGGCTCCTACGAGCAGTACTTC

size: .
length: 14
V: TRBV27
J: TRBJ2-5
D: TRBD2
CDR3: CASSGLASQETQYF
DNA: TGTGCCAGCAGTGGACTAGCGTCACAAGAGACCCAGTACTTC

size: .
length: 13
V: TRBV27
J: TRBJ1-2
D: .
CDR3: CASSLGADYGYTF
DNA: TGTGCCAGCAGTTTGGGGGCGGACTATGGCTACACCTTC

size: .
length: 13
V: TRBV19
J: TRBJ1-2
D: .
CDR3: CASSNGPNYGYTF
DNA: TGTGCCAGTAGTAACGGCCCTAACTATGGCTACACCTTC

size: .
length: 15
V: TRBV9
J: TRBJ2-7
D: TRBD2
CDR3: CASSVSGPSSYEQYF
DNA: TGTGCCAGCAGCGTTAGCGGGCCCAGCTCCTACGAGCAGTACTTC

size: few
length: 12
V: TRBV10-2
J: TRBJ1-5
D: .
CDR3: CASGGTGQPQHF
DNA: TGCGCCAGCGGTGGGACGGGCCAGCCCCAGCATTTT

size: .
length: 13
V: TRBV5-1
J: TRBJ1-2
D: .
CDR3: CASSLEGNYGYTF
DNA: TGCGCCAGCAGCTTAGAAGGGAACTATGGCTACACCTTC

size: few
length: 15
V: TRBV18
J: TRBJ2-7
D: TRBD1
CDR3: CASSPGQGDYYEQYF
DNA: TGTGCCAGCTCACCAGGCCAGGGGGATTACTACGAGCAGTACTTC

size: .
length: 16
V: TRBV19
J: TRBJ1-5
D: TRBD1
CDR3: CASTWGGGFGNQPQHF
DNA: TGTGCCAGTACCTGGGGAGGGGGCTTCGGCAATCAGCCCCAGCATTTT

size: .
length: 13
V: TRBV18
J: TRBJ2-7
D: TRBD1
CDR3: CASSRDRGYEQYF
DNA: TGTGCCAGCTCTCGAGACAGGGGCTACGAGCAGTACTTC

size: .
length: 14
V: TRBV11-2
J: TRBJ1-6
D: .
CDR3: CASSSDDGFSPLHF
DNA: TGTGCCAGCAGCTCCGACGACGGATTTTCACCCCTCCACTTT

size: few
length: 12
V: TRBV6-1
J: TRBJ1-3
D: .
CDR3: CASSETRDTIYF
DNA: TGTGCCAGCAGTGAGACAAGGGACACCATATATTTT

size: .
length: 12
V: TRBV18
J: TRBJ2-3
D: .
CDR3: CASSPAADTQYF
DNA: TGTGCCAGCTCACCGGCGGCAGATACGCAGTATTTT

size: .
length: 13
V: TRBV7-6
J: TRBJ2-1
D: .
CDR3: CASSFSSYNEQFF
DNA: TGTGCCAGCAGCTTCAGCTCCTACAATGAGCAGTTCTTC

size: once
length: 15
V: TRBV2
J: TRBJ1-4
D: .
CDR3: CASVQLVATNEKLFF
DNA: TGTGCCAGCGTACAGTTAGTCGCAACTAATGAAAAACTGTTTTTT

size: once
length: 16
V: TRBV5-4
J: TRBJ1-1
D: .
CDR3: CASSTGGQGISTEAFF
DNA: TGTGCCAGCAGCACCGGGGGGCAGGGGATTAGCACTGAAGCTTTCTTT

size: once
length: 14
V: TRBV5-1
J: TRBJ1-2
D: .
CDR3: CASSRRGEAYGYTF
DNA: TGCGCCAGCAGCAGGAGAGGGGAGGCCTATGGCTACACCTTC

size: .
length: 15
V: TRBV7-9
J: TRBJ1-1
D: .
CDR3: CASSLALKANTEAFF
DNA: TGTGCCAGCAGCTTAGCGCTGAAAGCCAACACTGAAGCTTTCTTT

size: .
length: 16
V: TRBV6-5
J: TRBJ1-2
D: .
CDR3: CASSFRAGEGGYGYTF
DNA: TGTGCCAGCAGTTTCCGGGCAGGGGAGGGTGGCTATGGCTACACCTTC

size: .
length: 14
V: TRBV7-2
J: TRBJ1-1
D: TRBD1
CDR3: CASSKTGYGTEAFF
DNA: TGTGCCAGCAGCAAGACAGGGTATGGCACTGAAGCTTTCTTT

size: once
length: 15
V: TRBV11-2
J: TRBJ1-1
D: .
CDR3: CASSLERGRYTEAFF
DNA: TGTGCCAGCAGCTTAGAGAGAGGGAGGTACACTGAAGCTTTCTTT

size: .
length: 13
V: TRBV29-1
J: TRBJ2-7
D: TRBD1
CDR3: CSCRGRTLYEQYF
DNA: TGCAGCTGCAGGGGGCGGACCCTCTACGAGCAGTACTTC

size: .
length: 17
V: TRBV10-3
J: TRBJ1-3
D: .
CDR3: CAIRPPLTASSGNTIYF
DNA: TGTGCCATCCGCCCCCCCCTTACAGCTAGCTCTGGAAACACCATATATTTT